The 17 T cell receptor beta chains below come from one sample, sequenced in a study of CD4 and CD8 cells across lung adenocarcinoma regions (dated by TCRdb to 2016 to 2019). The method behind the library was PCR. Sequencing was performed on a HiSeq X Ten. TCRdb reprocessing: public reads trimmed at Q25 with fastp, clones called with MiXCR, in-frame beta chains kept. Rows merge per CDR3 protein into single entries with the most common DNA and genes. This sample holds 3,000 to 4,000 distinct CDR3 sequences; around two thirds were observed only once. The ten largest account for approximately 19% of the sample. The material sequenced was CD4+ T cells from the margin of a lung tumor. The label giving this sample's cell subset or site can be read as: tumor margin region. The receptors stem from a male donor with lung adenocarcinoma. The CD4 and CD8 labels of this study may be unreliable.

The chain combines TRBV29-1 with TRBJ2-3; D gene unclear. The germline gives CDR1 SQVTM, CDR2 ANQGSEA. The CDR3 has 13 residues. Trimming pared 4 bases from V and 4 bases from J, leaving 12 bases between. CDR3 coding DNA: TGCAGCGTTGTGACGCCAGGCCCAGATACGCAGTATTTT. Translation: CSVVTPGPDTQYF.

This chain connects TRBV6-1 to TRBJ1-1, with 7 bases that match TRBD1. Germline CDR1 reads MNHNS; CDR2 reads SASEGT. The junction had 9 bases not matched to a gene; V was cut back by 6 bases and J by 5 bases. The CDR3 totals 14 residues. CDR3 sequence (DNA): TGTGCCAGCAGCGCGACAGGGAGAGGGACTGAAGCTTTCTTT. Translated: CASSATGRGTEAFF.

This clonotype was seen a handful of times. The chain employs TRBV6-1 and TRBJ2-1, with D possibly matching TRBD2 (7 bases). Germline CDR1 MNHNS, CDR2 SASEGT. V was pared by 2 bases and J by 0 bases, with 14 bases between. The CDR3 extends over 17 amino acids. The CDR3 sequence is CASSEMGGGSSYNEQFF. The CDR3, as DNA: TGTGCCAGCAGTGAAATGGGGGGGGGCAGCTCCTACAATGAGCAGTTCTTC.

Details on this clonotype: The final CDR3 position lacks the conserved phenylalanine or tryptophan, pointing to a likely read error. The CDR3 sequence: CASSNMGQSDEQFL. In DNA, the CDR3 is TGTGCCAGCAGCAATATGGGACAGTCGGATGAGCAGTTCTTA. V gene TRBV6-1 combines with J gene TRBJ2-1; 7 bases agree with TRBD1. The CDR3 contains 14 residues. Germline-derived CDR1 and CDR2 are MNHNS and SASEGT. V dropped 6 bases and J dropped 8; count of bases not matched to a gene: 10.

This clonotype has just one count. The rearrangement links TRBV6-1 to TRBJ2-1, with 16 bases matching TRBD2. CDR1 is MNHNS and CDR2 is SASEGT in the germline V gene. CDR3 size: 16 residues. Germline trimming cut 6 bases from V and 10 bases from J; bases unmatched to any gene: 9. Written as DNA, the CDR3 is TGTGCCAGCAGCCAGGGGACTAGCGGGAGGGGGCAGGAGCAGTTCTTC. This translates into CASSQGTSGRGQEQFF.

The gene calls are TRBV25-1 and TRBJ2-1, with 7 bases that match TRBD2. This CDR3 region has 18 residues. Germline CDR1 reads MGHDK; CDR2 reads SYGVNS. V lost 5 bases and J lost 0; bases outside the gene matches: 13. The CDR3 protein is CASSSHRAGLSSYNEQFF. The DNA of the CDR3 is TGTGCCAGCAGTTCACACAGAGCGGGGTTAAGCTCCTACAATGAGCAGTTCTTC.

The chain recombines TRBV10-2 with TRBJ2-1; the D gene is possibly TRBD2 (6 bases). With the DNA end fitting TRBJ2-5 better, the J assignment may be wrong. The CDR3 extends over 12 amino acids. Looked up from germline, CDR1 is WSHSY and CDR2 is SAAADI. The CDR3 spells CASSTRGETQYF. The CDR3 coding sequence is TGCGCCAGCTCAACACGGGGGGAGACCCAGTACTTC.

The genes are TRBV6-1 and TRBJ2-1, with TRBD2 identical over 13 bases. Germline values: CDR1 MNHNS, CDR2 SASEGT. Germline trimming cut 4 bases from V and 4 bases from J; bases unmatched to any gene: 22. This CDR3 comprises 22 residues. CDR3 sequence reads: CASSAILGGFGLAGATYNEQFF. CDR3 nucleotides: TGTGCCAGCAGTGCGATTTTAGGGGGTTTCGGACTAGCGGGGGCCACATACAATGAGCAGTTCTTC.

This rearrangement joins TRBV6-1 to TRBJ1-1; D is undetermined. Trimming removed 7 bases at V and 4 bases at J, with 13 bases between. This CDR3 has 13 amino acids. CDR1 and CDR2 (germline): MNHNS, SASEGT. CDR3 sequence (DNA): TGTGCCAGCACAGCCGTGGCAGCCACTGAAGCTTTCTTT. Protein product: CASTAVAATEAFF.

The chain employs TRBV7-9 and TRBJ2-5; tentatively, D is TRBD2 (5 bases). The CDR3 has 16 residues. V was clipped by 0 bases and J by 2 bases, with 13 bases between them. Germline assignment: CDR1 SEHNR and CDR2 FQNEAQ (reference sequence). The CDR3 region has the DNA TGTGCCAGCAGCTTAGCAACAAGCGGAGAACAAGAGACCCAGTACTTC. Translating it yields CASSLATSGEQETQYF. The full variable domain, in which reference TRBV7-9 and TRBJ2-5 provide the parts outside the CDR3, is DTGVSQNPRHKITKRGQNVTFRCDPISEHNRLYWYRQTLGQGPEFLTYFQNEAQLEKSRLLSDRFSAERPKGSFSTLEIQRTEQGDSAMYLCASSLATSGEQETQYFGPGTRLLVL.

The chain has TRBV6-1 and TRBJ2-1; 8 bases are shared with TRBD1. Germline loops: CDR1 MNHNS, CDR2 SASEGT. V lost 7 bases to trimming and J lost 12 bases; unmatched junction nucleotides: 8. The CDR3 extends over 12 amino acids. The CDR3 DNA reads TGTGCCAGCACGGCCACAGGGGGGAGGCAGTTCTTC. Protein: CASTATGGRQFF.

The chain uses TRBV6-1 and TRBJ2-7; D might be TRBD2 (6 bases). The CDR3 contains 15 residues. Germline CDR1 and CDR2: MNHNS and SASEGT. Trimming stripped 2 bases from V and 0 bases from J, with 11 bases between. The CDR3 nucleotides read TGTGCCAGCAGTGAACTAGGACTAATCTCCTACGAGCAGTACTTC. This gives the protein CASSELGLISYEQYF.

The V gene is TRBV3-1, the J gene TRBJ1-2; maybe TRBD1 (6 bases). The CDR3 sequence is 13 residues long. CDR1 is LGHDT and CDR2 is YNNKEL in the germline V gene (reference sequence). Trimming removed 2 bases at V and 8 bases at J, with 12 bases between. Here the CDR3 DNA reads TGTGCCAGCAGCCAAACAGGGCTGGGGGGCTACACCTTC. Translated: CASSQTGLGGYTF. Based on the CDR3 plus reference TRBV3-1 and TRBJ1-2, the full variable domain is DTAVSQTPKYLVTQMGNDKSIKCEQNLGHDTMYWYKQDSKKFLKIMFSYNNKELIINETVPNRFSPKSPDKAHLNLHINSLELGDSAVYFCASSQTGLGGYTFGSGTRLTVV.

The chain has TRBV6-5 and TRBJ2-1, with D perhaps TRBD1 (5 bases). The germline gives CDR1 MNHEY, CDR2 SVGAGI. V gave up 5 bases and J gave up 5 bases, with 10 bases separating them. The CDR3 is made up of 13 amino acids. The CDR3: CASSTRQNNEQFF. Here the CDR3 DNA reads TGTGCCAGCAGTACACGACAGAACAATGAGCAGTTCTTC.

The J gene is TRBJ2-7, the V gene TRBV10-3, with 7 bases identical to TRBD1. Germline-derived CDR1 and CDR2 are ENHRY and SYGVKD. The ends lost 4 bases at V and 4 bases at J; junction bases unmatched: 10. There are 15 residues in the CDR3. The CDR3 DNA reads as TGTGCCATCAGTGGGACCGGGACAGTCGAGTACGAGCAGTACTTC. Protein sequence: CAISGTGTVEYEQYF.

This clonotype occurred a few times. The gene calls are TRBV27 and TRBJ2-7, with D hard to call. The germline CDR1 and CDR2 sequences are MNHEY and SMNVEV (reference sequence). The CDR3 is made up of 14 amino acids. Deletions cut 5 bases from V and 0 bases from J, with 11 bases between. This CDR3 reads CASSPDRNSYEQYF. The CDR3 nucleotides read TGTGCCAGCAGTCCTGATCGCAACTCCTACGAGCAGTACTTC.

The sample holds one count of this clonotype. The chain carries TRBV6-5 and TRBJ1-2; 10 bases are a match to TRBD1. This CDR3 comprises 15 residues. The J segment lost 1 base and the V segment lost 4 bases, leaving 3 bases of the junction unmatched. CDR1 is MNHEY, CDR2 SVGAGI, per germline. The DNA for the CDR3 is TGTGCCAGCAGTTCGTGGACAGGGGGTAACTATGGCTACACCTTC. Residues: CASSSWTGGNYGYTF.